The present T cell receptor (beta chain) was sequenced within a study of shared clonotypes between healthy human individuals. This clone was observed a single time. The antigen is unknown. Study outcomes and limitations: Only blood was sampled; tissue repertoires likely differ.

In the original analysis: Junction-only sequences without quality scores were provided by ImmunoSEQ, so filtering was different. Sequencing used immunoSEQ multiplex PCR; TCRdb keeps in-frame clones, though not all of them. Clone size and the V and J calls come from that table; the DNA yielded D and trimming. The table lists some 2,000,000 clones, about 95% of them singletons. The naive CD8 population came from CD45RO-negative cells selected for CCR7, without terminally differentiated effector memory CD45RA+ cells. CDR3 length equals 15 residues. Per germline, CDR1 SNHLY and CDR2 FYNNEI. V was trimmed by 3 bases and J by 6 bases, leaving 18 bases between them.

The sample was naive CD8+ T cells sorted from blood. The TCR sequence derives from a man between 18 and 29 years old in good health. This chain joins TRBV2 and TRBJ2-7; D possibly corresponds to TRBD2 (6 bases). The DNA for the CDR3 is TGTGCCAGCAGTGACATTGAGGTGGGACTTGGCGAGCAGTACTTC. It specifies CASSDIEVGLGEQYF.